This T cell receptor beta chain was captured by sequencing in a study of shared clonotypes between healthy human individuals. Libraries were prepared by immunoSEQ multiplex PCR; TCRdb keeps only in-frame clonotypes and omits some of them. This sample yields around 2.1 million clones, of which 90% to 97% are seen a single time; approximately 0.13% belongs to the top ten. Sequencing was done on a sample of naive CD4+ T cells sorted from blood. Noted subset: CD45RA+ positively selected. The source is a young man in good health.

The CDR3 nucleotides read TGTGCCAGCAGCTTAGTTAGCGGGGCCCACTACGAGCAGTACTTC. This translates into CASSLVSGAHYEQYF. This chain uses TRBV11-2 with TRBJ2-7; 8 bases match TRBD2. CDR3 length equals 15 residues. CDR1 and CDR2 from the germline V gene are SGHAT and FQNNGV. Trimming at V came to 1 base and at J to 3 bases, leaving 5 bases not matched to a gene.